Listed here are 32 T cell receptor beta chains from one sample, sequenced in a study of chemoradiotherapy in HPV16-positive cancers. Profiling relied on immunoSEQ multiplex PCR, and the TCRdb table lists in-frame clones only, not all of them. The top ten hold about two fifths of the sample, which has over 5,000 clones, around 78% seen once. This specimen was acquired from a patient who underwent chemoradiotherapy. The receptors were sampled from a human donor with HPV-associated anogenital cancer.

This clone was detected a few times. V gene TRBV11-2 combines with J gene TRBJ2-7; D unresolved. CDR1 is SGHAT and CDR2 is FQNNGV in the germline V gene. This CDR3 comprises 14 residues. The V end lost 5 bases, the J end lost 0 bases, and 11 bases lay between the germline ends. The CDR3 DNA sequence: TGTGCCAGCAGCCCCGGCCAACTCTCCTACGAGCAGTACTTC. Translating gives CASSPGQLSYEQYF.

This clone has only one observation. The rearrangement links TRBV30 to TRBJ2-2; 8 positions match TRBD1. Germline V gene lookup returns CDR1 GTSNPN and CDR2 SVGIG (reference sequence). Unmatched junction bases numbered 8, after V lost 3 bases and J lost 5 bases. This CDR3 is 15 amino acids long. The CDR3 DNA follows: TGTGCCTGGAGAGCCTCAGGGGGCGAAACCGGGGAGCTGTTTTTT. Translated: CAWRASGGETGELFF. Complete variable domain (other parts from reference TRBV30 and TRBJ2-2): SQTIHQWPATLVQPVGSPLSLECTVEGTSNPNLYWYRQAAGRGLQLLFYSVGIGQISSEVPQNLSASRPQDRQFILSSKKLLLSDSGFYLCAWRASGGETGELFFGEGSRLTVL.

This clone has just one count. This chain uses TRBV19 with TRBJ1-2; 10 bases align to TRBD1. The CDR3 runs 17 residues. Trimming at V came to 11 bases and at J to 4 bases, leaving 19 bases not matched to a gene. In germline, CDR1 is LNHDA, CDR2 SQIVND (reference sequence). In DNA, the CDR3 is TGTGCCGCCGGGACAGGGGCTGCGAGTGGCAATATCTATGGCTACACCTTC. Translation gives CAAGTGAASGNIYGYTF.

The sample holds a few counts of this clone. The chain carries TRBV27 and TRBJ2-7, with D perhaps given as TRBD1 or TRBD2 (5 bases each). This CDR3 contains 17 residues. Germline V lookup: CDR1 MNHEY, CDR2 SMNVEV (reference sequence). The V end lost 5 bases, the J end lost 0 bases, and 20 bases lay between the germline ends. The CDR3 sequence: CASSTLSGTASSYEQYF. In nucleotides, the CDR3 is TGTGCCAGCAGTACCCTATCCGGGACGGCGAGCTCCTACGAGCAGTACTTC.

As DNA, the CDR3 is TGTGCCAGCTCACCCGGGGGGGAGACCCAGTACTTC. Residues: CASSPGGETQYF. The V gene is TRBV18, the J gene TRBJ2-5; 7 bases map to TRBD2. Germline values: CDR1 KGHSH, CDR2 LQKENI. The CDR3 is 12 residues long. J was trimmed by 5 bases and V by 3 bases; bases with no gene match: 0.

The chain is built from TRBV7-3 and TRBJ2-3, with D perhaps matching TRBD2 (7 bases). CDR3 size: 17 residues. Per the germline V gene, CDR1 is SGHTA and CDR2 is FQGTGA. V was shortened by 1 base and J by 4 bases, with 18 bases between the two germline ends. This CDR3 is CASSLRVLGGVPDTQYF. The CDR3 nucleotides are TGTGCCAGCAGCTTAAGGGTTTTAGGGGGGGTCCCAGATACGCAGTATTTT. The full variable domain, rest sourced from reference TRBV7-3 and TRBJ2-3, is GAGVSQTPSNKVTEKGKYVELRCDPISGHTALYWYRQSLGQGPEFLIYFQGTGAADDSGLPNDRFFAVRPEGSVSTLKIQRTERGDSAVYLCASSLRVLGGVPDTQYFGPGTRLTVL.

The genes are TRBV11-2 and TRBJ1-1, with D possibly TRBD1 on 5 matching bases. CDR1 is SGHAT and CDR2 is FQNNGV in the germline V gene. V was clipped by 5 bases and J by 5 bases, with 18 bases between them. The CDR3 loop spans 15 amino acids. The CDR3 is CASSKTHRSDTEAFF. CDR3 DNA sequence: TGTGCCAGCAGCAAGACGCACAGGTCGGATACTGAAGCTTTCTTT.

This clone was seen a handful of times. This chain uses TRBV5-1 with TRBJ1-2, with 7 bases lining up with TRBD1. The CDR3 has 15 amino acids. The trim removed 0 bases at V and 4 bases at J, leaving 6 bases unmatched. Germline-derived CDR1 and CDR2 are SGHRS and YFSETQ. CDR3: CASSLGQGTAYGYTF. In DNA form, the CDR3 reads TGCGCCAGCAGCTTGGGACAGGGAACGGCCTATGGCTACACCTTC.

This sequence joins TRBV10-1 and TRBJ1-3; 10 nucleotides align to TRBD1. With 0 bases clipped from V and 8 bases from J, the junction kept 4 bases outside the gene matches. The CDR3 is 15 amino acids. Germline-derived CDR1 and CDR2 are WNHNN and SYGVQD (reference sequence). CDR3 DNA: TGCGCCAGCAGTGAGTCTGGACAGGGGGACTACACCATATATTTT. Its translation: CASSESGQGDYTIYF.

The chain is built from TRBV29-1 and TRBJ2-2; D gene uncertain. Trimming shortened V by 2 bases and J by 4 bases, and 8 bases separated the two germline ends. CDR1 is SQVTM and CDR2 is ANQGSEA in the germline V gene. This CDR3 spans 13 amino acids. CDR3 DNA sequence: TGCAGCGTTGAACCTAGAACCACCGGGGAGCTGTTTTTT. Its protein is CSVEPRTTGELFF.

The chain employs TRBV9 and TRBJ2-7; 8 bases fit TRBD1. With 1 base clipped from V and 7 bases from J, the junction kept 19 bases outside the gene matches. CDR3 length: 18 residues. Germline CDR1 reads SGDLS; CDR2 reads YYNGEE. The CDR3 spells CASSVIDVGTGRSGEQYF. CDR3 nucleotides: TGTGCCAGCAGCGTAATCGACGTCGGGACAGGCAGGTCCGGGGAGCAGTACTTC.

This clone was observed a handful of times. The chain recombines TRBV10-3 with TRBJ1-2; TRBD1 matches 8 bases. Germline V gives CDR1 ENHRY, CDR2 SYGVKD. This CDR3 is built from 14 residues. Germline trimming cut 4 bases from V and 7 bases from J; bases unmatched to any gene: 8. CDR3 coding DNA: TGTGCCATCAGTGCTATCCGGGACAGGATTGGCTACACCTTC. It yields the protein CAISAIRDRIGYTF.

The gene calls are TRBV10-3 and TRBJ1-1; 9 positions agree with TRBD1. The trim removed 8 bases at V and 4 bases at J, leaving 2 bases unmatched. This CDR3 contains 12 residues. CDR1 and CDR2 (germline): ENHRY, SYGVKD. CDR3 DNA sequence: TGTGCCATCGGGACAGGGTCCACTGAAGCTTTCTTT. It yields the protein CAIGTGSTEAFF.

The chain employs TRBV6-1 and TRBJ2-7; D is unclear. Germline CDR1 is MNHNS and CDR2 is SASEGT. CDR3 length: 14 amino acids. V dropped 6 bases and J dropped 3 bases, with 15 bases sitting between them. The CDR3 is CASRDRSSVYEQYF. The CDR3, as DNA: TGTGCCAGCAGGGACCGATCGTCGGTCTACGAGCAGTACTTC.

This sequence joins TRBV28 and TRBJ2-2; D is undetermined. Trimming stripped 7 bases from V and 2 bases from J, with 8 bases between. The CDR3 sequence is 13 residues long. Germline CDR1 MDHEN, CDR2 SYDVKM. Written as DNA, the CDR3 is TGTGCCAGCACCTTAGAAAACACCGGGGAGCTGTTTTTT. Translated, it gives CASTLENTGELFF.

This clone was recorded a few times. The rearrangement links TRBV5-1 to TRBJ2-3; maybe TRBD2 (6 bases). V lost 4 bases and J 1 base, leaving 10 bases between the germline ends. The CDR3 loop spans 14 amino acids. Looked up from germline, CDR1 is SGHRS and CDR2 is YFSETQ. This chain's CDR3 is CASSPPSGTDTQYF. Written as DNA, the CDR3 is TGCGCCAGCAGCCCCCCTAGCGGCACAGATACGCAGTATTTT. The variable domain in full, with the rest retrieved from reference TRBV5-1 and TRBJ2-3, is KAGVTQTPRYLIKTRGQQVTLSCSPISGHRSVSWYQQTPGQGLQFLFEYFSETQRNKGNFPGRFSGRQFSNSRSEMNVSTLELGDSALYLCASSPPSGTDTQYFGPGTRLTVL.

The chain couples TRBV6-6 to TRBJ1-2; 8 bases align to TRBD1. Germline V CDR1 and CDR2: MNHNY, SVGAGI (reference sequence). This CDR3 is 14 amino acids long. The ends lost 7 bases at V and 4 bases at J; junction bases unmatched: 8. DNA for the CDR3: TGTGCCAGCACCCCAGGACAGGGTGGCTATGGCTACACCTTC. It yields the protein CASTPGQGGYGYTF.

The CDR3 sequence: CASSVEEFTGGRERNIQYF. CDR3 nucleotides: TGTGCCAGCAGCGTAGAGGAGTTTACCGGCGGGAGGGAGAGAAACATTCAGTACTTC. The chain uses TRBV9 and TRBJ2-4, with 9 bases matching TRBD2. CDR3 length: 19 residues. In germline, CDR1 is SGDLS, CDR2 YYNGEE. V was pared by 0 bases and J by 6 bases, with 16 bases of the junction left unmatched.

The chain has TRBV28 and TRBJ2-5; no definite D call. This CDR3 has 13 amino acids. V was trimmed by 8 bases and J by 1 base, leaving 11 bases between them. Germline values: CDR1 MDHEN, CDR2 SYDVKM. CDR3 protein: CASGPVGQETQYF. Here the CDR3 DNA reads TGTGCCAGCGGACCGGTCGGCCAAGAGACCCAGTACTTC.

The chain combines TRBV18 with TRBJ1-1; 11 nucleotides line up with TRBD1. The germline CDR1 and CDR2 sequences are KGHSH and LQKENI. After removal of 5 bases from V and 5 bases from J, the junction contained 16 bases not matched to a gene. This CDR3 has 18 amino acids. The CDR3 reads CASSFRTGGELGATEAFF. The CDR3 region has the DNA TGTGCCAGCTCATTTCGGACAGGGGGCGAATTGGGAGCGACTGAAGCTTTCTTT.

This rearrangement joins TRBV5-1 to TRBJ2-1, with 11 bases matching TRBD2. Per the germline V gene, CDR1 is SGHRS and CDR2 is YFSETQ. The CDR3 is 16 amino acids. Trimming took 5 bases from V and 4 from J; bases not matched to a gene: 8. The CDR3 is CASRPPTSGSYNEQFF. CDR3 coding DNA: TGCGCCAGCAGACCTCCAACTAGCGGGAGTTACAATGAGCAGTTCTTC. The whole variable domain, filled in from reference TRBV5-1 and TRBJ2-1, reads KAGVTQTPRYLIKTRGQQVTLSCSPISGHRSVSWYQQTPGQGLQFLFEYFSETQRNKGNFPGRFSGRQFSNSRSEMNVSTLELGDSALYLCASRPPTSGSYNEQFFGPGTRLTVL.

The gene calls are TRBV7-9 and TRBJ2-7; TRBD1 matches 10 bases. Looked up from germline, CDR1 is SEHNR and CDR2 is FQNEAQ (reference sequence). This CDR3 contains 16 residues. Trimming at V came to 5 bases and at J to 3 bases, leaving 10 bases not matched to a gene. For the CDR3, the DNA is TGTGCCAGCAGCCAAGTCCGGACAGGGGGTATCTACGAGCAGTACTTC. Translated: CASSQVRTGGIYEQYF.

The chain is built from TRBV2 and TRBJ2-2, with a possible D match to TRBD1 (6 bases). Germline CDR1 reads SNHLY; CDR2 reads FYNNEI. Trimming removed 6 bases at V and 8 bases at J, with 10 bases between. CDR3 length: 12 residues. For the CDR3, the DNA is TGTGCCAGCAGACACGGACAGGGGGAGCTGTTTTTT. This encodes CASRHGQGELFF.

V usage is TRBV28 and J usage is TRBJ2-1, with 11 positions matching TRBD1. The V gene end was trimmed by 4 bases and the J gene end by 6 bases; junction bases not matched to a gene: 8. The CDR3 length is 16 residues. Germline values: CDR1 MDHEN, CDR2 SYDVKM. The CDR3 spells CASSSIGQGALNEQFF. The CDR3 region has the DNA TGTGCCAGCAGTTCCATTGGACAGGGGGCCCTCAATGAGCAGTTCTTC.

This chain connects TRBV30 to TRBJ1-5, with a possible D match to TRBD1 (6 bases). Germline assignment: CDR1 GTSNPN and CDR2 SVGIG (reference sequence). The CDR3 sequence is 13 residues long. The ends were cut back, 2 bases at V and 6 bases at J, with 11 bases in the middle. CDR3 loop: CAWSQGLGQPQHF. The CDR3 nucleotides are TGTGCCTGGAGTCAGGGGCTTGGTCAGCCCCAGCATTTT.

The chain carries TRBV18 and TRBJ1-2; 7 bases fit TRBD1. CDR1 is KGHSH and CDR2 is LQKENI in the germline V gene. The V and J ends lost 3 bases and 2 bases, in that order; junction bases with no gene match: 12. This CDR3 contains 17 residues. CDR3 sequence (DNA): TGTGCCAGCTCACCCCTCTTGACGACAGGGATCAACTATGGCTACACCTTC. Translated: CASSPLLTTGINYGYTF.

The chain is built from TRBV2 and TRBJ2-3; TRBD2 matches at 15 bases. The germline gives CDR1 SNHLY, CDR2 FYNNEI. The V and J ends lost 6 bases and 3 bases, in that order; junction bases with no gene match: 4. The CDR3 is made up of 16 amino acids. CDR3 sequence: CASSGLAGGGTDTQYF. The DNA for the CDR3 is TGTGCCAGCAGCGGACTAGCGGGGGGGGGTACAGATACGCAGTATTTT.

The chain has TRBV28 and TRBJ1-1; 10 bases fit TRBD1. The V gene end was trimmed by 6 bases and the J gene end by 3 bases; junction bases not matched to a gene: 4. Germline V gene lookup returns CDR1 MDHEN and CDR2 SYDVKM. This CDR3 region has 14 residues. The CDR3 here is CASSGDRGDTEAFF. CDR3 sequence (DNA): TGTGCCAGCAGCGGGGACAGGGGAGACACTGAAGCTTTCTTT.

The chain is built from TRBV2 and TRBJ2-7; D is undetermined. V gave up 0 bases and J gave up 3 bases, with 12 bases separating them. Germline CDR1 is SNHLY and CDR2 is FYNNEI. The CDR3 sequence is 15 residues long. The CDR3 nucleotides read TGTGCCAGCAGTGAAGCAGAGCCGATACACTACGAGCAGTACTTC. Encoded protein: CASSEAEPIHYEQYF.

The CDR3 coding sequence is TGTGCCAGCAGTTTATTCGGGACTGCTAATGAAAAACTGTTTTTT. As protein: CASSLFGTANEKLFF. This chain uses TRBV27 with TRBJ1-4, with D maybe TRBD1 (5 bases). Germline values: CDR1 MNHEY, CDR2 SMNVEV (reference sequence). CDR3 size: 15 residues. Between the trimmed V and J ends, which lost 1 base and 3 bases, there was a span of 9 bases. Complete variable domain (other parts from reference TRBV27 and TRBJ1-4): EAQVTQNPRYLITVTGKKLTVTCSQNMNHEYMSWYRQDPGLGLRQIYYSMNVEVTDKGDVPEGYKVSRKEKRNFPLILESPSPNQTSLYFCASSLFGTANEKLFFGSGTQLSVL.

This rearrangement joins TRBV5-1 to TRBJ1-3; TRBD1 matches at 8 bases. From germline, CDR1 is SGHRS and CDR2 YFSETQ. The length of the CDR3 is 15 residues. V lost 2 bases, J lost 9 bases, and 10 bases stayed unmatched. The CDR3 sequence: CASSFETGDYGTIYF. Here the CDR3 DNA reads TGCGCCAGCAGCTTTGAGACAGGGGATTACGGCACCATATATTTT.

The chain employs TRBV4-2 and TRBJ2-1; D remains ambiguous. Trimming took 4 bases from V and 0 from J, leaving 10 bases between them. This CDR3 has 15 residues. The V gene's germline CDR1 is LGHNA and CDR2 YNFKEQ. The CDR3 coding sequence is TGTGCCAGCAGCCTCGGCGAAAGCTCCTACAATGAGCAGTTCTTC. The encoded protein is CASSLGESSYNEQFF.